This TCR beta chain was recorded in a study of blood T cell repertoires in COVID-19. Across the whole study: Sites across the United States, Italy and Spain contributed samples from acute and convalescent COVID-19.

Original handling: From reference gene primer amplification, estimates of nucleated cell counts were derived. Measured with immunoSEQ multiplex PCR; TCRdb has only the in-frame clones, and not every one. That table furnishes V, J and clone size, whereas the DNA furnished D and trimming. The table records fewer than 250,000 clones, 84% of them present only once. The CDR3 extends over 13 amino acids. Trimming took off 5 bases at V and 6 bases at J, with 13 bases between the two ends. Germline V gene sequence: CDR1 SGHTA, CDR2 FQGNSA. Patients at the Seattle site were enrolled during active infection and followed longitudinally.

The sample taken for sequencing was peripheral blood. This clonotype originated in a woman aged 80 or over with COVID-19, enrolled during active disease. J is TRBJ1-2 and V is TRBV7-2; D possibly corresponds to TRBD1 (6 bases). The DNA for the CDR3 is TGTGCCAGCAGCCTAGGGGGGGTAGATGGCTACACCTTC. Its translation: CASSLGGVDGYTF. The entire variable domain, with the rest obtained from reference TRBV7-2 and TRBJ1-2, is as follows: GAGVSQSPSNKVTEKGKDVELRCDPISGHTALYWYRQSLGQGLEFLIYFQGNSAPDKSGLPSDRFSAERTGGSVSTLTIQRTQQEDSAVYLCASSLGGVDGYTFGSGTRLTVV.